This passage covers 15 T cell receptor beta chains from one sample sequenced in a study of monozygotic twins with inflammatory bowel disease. TCRdb reanalyzed the 5' RACE reads, giving one entry per CDR3 protein sequence and no DNA. This specimen shows about 300,000 distinct CDR3 sequences; the ten leading clones hold approximately 5.9%. The sequencing sample was made of blood. The receptors were sampled from a human donor with ulcerative colitis or Crohn's disease, or a healthy co-twin of an affected twin (not recorded which).

The chain couples TRBV9 to TRBJ1-5. The germline CDR1 and CDR2 sequences are SGDLS and YYNGEE. The CDR3 length is 14 residues. The CDR3 here is CASSVEDSSQPQHF.

V is TRBV12-3 or TRBV12-4 and J is TRBJ2-5; TCRdb proposes TRBD2, but this gene call is untestable without DNA. The CDR3 length is 14 residues. This CDR3 is CASTKWRVGETQYF.

The rearrangement joins TRBV5-1 to TRBJ2-1; there is no DNA to check the TCRdb D call of TRBD2. The CDR3 loop spans 17 amino acids. From germline, CDR1 is SGHRS and CDR2 YFSETQ. The CDR3 reads CASSLGSWGPEGDEQFF.

The chain combines TRBV14 with TRBJ2-2. The CDR3 is 13 amino acids. The germline CDR1 and CDR2 sequences are SGHDN and FVKESK. CDR3 region: CASSQGRVGELFF.

This chain uses TRBV20-1 with TRBJ2-2; there is no DNA to check the TCRdb D call of TRBD2. Germline CDR1 DFQATT, CDR2 SNEGSKA (reference sequence). This CDR3 region has 15 residues. This CDR3 is CSARLSGGWAGELFF.

The V call is TRBV5-1, the J call TRBJ2-1; checking the TCRdb D call of TRBD1 is not possible without DNA. The germline CDR1 and CDR2 sequences are SGHRS and YFSETQ. The CDR3 consists of 14 residues. This CDR3 is CASSSVQGVGEQFF.

The chain is built from TRBV7-2 and TRBJ2-2; the TCRdb D gene call, TRBD1, has no DNA to confirm it. The CDR3 contains 16 residues. Germline V gene lookup returns CDR1 SGHTA and CDR2 FQGNSA. The chain's CDR3 is CASSDRTGSRTGELFF. Filled out from reference TRBV7-2 and TRBJ2-2, the complete variable domain reads GAGVSQSPSNKVTEKGKDVELRCDPISGHTALYWYRQSLGQGLEFLIYFQGNSAPDKSGLPSDRFSAERTGGSVSTLTIQRTQQEDSAVYLCASSDRTGSRTGELFFGEGSRLTVL.

J is TRBJ1-3 and V is TRBV14. The CDR3 extends over 15 amino acids. Germline V gene sequence: CDR1 SGHDN, CDR2 FVKESK. The CDR3 region is CASSQGYAAGNTIYF.

J is TRBJ1-2 and V is TRBV29-1; TCRdb selects TRBD1, and the lack of DNA leaves this call unchecked. Germline V gives CDR1 SQVTM, CDR2 ANQGSEA. CDR3 length: 16 residues. This CDR3 is CSVDAPDGDSNYGYTF.

This chain uses TRBV6-2 or TRBV6-3 with TRBJ2-2. From germline, CDR1 is MNHEY and CDR2 SVGEGT. The CDR3 consists of 14 residues. The CDR3 here is CASSFRGTAGELFF.

The chain uses TRBV20-1 and TRBJ2-2; TCRdb calls TRBD1, which cannot be checked without DNA. This CDR3 is 16 amino acids long. From germline, CDR1 is DFQATT and CDR2 SNEGSKA (reference sequence). The CDR3 reads CSARNSRTKNTGELFF.

This chain uses TRBV20-1 with TRBJ1-2; the D call of TRBD1 rests on TCRdb alone, since no DNA is present to check it. The CDR3 loop spans 14 amino acids. Germline V CDR1 and CDR2: DFQATT, SNEGSKA (reference sequence). The CDR3 loop is CSARTGTANYGYTF.

J is TRBJ2-3 and V is TRBV5-1; TCRdb lists TRBD1, though no DNA is available to test this call. The germline CDR1 and CDR2 sequences are SGHRS and YFSETQ. The CDR3 is 15 residues long. CDR3 residues: CASSLSPGVTDTQYF.

The chain uses TRBV28 and TRBJ1-4. CDR1 and CDR2 from the germline V gene are MDHEN and SYDVKM. This CDR3 has 16 residues. The CDR3 loop reads CASSPHLGPESEKLFF. The complete variable domain, with remaining parts taken from reference TRBV28 and TRBJ1-4, reads DVKVTQSSRYLVKRTGEKVFLECVQDMDHENMFWYRQDPGLGLRLIYFSYDVKMKEKGDIPEGYSVSREKKERFSLILESASTNQTSMYLCASSPHLGPESEKLFFGSGTQLSVL.

The chain uses TRBV6-5 and TRBJ1-6; TCRdb's D call of TRBD1 is untestable without DNA. The CDR3 length is 12 residues. Germline CDR1 is MNHEY and CDR2 is SVGAGI. The CDR3 reads CASGQGNSPLHF.